This T cell receptor (beta chain) emerged from a study of T-cell memory formation after mild COVID-19. This clonotype was seen a few times. TCRdb redid the calling of the 5' RACE reads with MiXCR, one entry per CDR3 protein. The sample lists roughly 58,000 distinct CDR3 sequences, over 7.5% occurring once. Looked up from germline, CDR1 is SGHTA and CDR2 is FQGNSA. CDR3 length equals 14 residues. V lost 3 bases and J 0 bases, leaving 5 bases between the germline ends. J is TRBJ2-2 and V is TRBV7-2, with no clear D. Sample: PBMCs or a T cell subset sorted from them (not recorded which). This clonotype originated in a man in his late teens or twenties who had mild COVID-19 (a few samples of this study predate the infection). Cell type and time point are not known. The CDR3 protein is CASSFTANTGELFF. In nucleotides, the CDR3 is TGTGCCAGCAGCTTCACAGCGAACACCGGGGAGCTGTTTTTT.